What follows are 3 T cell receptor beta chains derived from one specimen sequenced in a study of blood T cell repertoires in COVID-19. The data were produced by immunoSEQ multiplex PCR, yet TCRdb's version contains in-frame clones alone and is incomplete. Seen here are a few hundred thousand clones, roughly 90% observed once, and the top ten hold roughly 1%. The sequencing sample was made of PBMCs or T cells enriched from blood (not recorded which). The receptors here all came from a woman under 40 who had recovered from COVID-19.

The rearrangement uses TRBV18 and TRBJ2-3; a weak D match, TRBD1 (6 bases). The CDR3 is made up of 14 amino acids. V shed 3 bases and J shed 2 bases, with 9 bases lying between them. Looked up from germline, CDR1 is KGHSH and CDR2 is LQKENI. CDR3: CASSPGAPTDTQYF. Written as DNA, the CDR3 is TGTGCCAGCTCACCGGGGGCCCCCACAGATACGCAGTATTTT.

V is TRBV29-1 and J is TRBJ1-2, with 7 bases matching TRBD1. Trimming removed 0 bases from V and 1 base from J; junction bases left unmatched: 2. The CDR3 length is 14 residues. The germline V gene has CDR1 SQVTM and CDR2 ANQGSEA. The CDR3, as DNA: TGCAGCGTTGAAGACAGGGGGATTAACTATGGCTACACCTTC. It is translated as CSVEDRGINYGYTF. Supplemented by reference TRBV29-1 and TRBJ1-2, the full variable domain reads SAVISQKPSRDICQRGTSLTIQCQVDSQVTMMFWYRQQPGQSLTLIATANQGSEATYESGFVIDKFPISRPNLTFSTLTVSNMSPEDSSIYLCSVEDRGINYGYTFGSGTRLTVV.

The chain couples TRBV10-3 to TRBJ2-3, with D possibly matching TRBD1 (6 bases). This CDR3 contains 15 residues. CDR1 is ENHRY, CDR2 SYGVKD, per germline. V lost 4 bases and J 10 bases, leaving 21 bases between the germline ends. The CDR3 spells CAISGAGTTDEAQYF. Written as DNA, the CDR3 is TGTGCCATCAGTGGGGCCGGGACAACGGACGAGGCGCAGTATTTT.